The sequence of this TCR beta chain was determined in a study of shared clonotypes between healthy human individuals. Naive-designated CD8 cells lacked CD45RO, were positively enriched for CCR7, and omitted terminally differentiated effector memory CD45RA+ cells. V was shortened by 4 bases and J by 2 bases, with 12 bases between the two germline ends. The CDR3 spans 13 residues. Germline assignment: CDR1 SQVTM and CDR2 ANQGSEA. TCRdb's copy holds only in-frame clones and misses some; the assay was immunoSEQ multiplex PCR. Here the sample spans hundreds of thousands of clones, 85% to 95% being singletons. Comments on this clone: Other DNA sequences in the sample encode the same CDR3.

The specimen sequenced was naive CD8+ T cells sorted from blood. V is TRBV29-1 and J is TRBJ2-7; D is ambiguous. This clonotype was sampled from a woman younger than 45 in good health. CDR3 DNA sequence: TGCAGCGTTGGTGGCGGCAGAGCCTACGAGCAGTACTTC. Residues: CSVGGGRAYEQYF.